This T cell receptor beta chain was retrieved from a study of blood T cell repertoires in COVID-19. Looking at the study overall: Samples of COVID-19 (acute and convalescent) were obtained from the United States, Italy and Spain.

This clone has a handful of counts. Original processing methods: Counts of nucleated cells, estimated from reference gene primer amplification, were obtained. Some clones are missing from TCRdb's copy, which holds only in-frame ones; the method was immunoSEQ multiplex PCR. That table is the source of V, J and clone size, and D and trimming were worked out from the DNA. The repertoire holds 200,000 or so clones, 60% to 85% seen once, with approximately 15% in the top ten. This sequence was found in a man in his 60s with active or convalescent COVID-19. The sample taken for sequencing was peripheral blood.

The CDR3 DNA reads as TGTGCCAGCAGCCAAGATCTAGGGGCCGGTGCGTGGCCCCAGCATTTT. This gives the protein CASSQDLGAGAWPQHF. This rearrangement joins TRBV4-2 to TRBJ1-5; D might be TRBD1 (5 bases). V was trimmed by 0 bases and J by 9 bases, leaving 18 bases between them. Germline-derived CDR1 and CDR2 are LGHNA and YNFKEQ. The CDR3 runs 16 residues.